This entry lists 7 T cell receptor beta chains sequenced from one sample in a study of vaccination and CD4 T cells after COVID-19. The treatment is: approximately nine-day PBMC culture with coronavirus spike peptide pools or control peptides (ViraFEST assay). CD4+ T cells that had been cultured provided DNA sequenced with the Oncomine TCR Beta short-read assay. TCRdb called the PCR reads again in MiXCR, with one record for every CDR3 protein. Of about 18,000 distinct CDR3 sequences in the sample, 25% to 30% are singletons; the top ten hold over 15%. No antigens are known for them. Sequenced material: cultured CD4+ T cells from blood. All receptors derive from a human donor with COVID-19.

This clonotype has only a few counts. The chain has TRBV19 and TRBJ1-4, with 9 bases identical to TRBD1. Looked up from germline, CDR1 is LNHDA and CDR2 is SQIVND (reference sequence). After removal of 8 bases from V and 4 bases from J, the junction contained 2 bases not matched to a gene. This CDR3 spans 13 amino acids. CDR3 region: CASDRGSNEKLFF. The DNA for the CDR3 is TGTGCCAGTGACAGGGGGAGTAATGAAAAACTGTTTTTT.

The chain uses TRBV7-8 and TRBJ2-6; 8 bases match TRBD2. The CDR3 length is 16 residues. The germline gives CDR1 SGHVS, CDR2 FQNEAQ. Losses at the gene ends were 2 bases for V and 3 bases for J; bases not matched to a gene: 3. The CDR3 nucleotides are TGTGCCAGCAGCTTACCCGGGGGGGGTGGGGCCAACGTCCTGACTTTC. It codes for CASSLPGGGGANVLTF.

The chain joins TRBV6-1 to TRBJ2-5; D not resolved. V was cut by 3 bases and J by 5 bases, with 13 bases left in between. Germline V gives CDR1 MNHNS, CDR2 SASEGT. The CDR3 sequence is 14 residues long. In nucleotides, the CDR3 is TGTGCCAGCAGTGAGTACTACCGCCGGGAGACCCAGTACTTC. It yields the protein CASSEYYRRETQYF.

This chain joins TRBV7-6 and TRBJ2-3; TRBD1 agrees at 12 bases. Germline V gene lookup returns CDR1 SGHVS and CDR2 FNYEAQ. The length of the CDR3 is 18 residues. J gave up 4 bases and V 5 bases, and 13 bases lay outside the gene matches. DNA of the CDR3: TGTGCCAGCAGCGCGAGGCCGGGACAGGGGGCGGCAGCAGATACGCAGTATTTT. This codes for CASSARPGQGAAADTQYF.

Only a few counts were recorded for this clonotype. This rearrangement joins TRBV7-8 to TRBJ2-2; D gene uncertain. CDR1 SGHVS and CDR2 FQNEAQ come from the germline V gene. V was trimmed by 1 base and J by 1 base, leaving 4 bases between them. This CDR3 has 14 amino acids. Written as DNA, the CDR3 is TGTGCCAGCAGCTTAGAGGGGAACACCGGGGAGCTGTTTTTT. Its protein is CASSLEGNTGELFF.

Only a few counts were recorded for this clonotype. This chain links TRBV20-1 with TRBJ2-3; D is unclear. Trimming left V 6 bases short and J 2 bases short, with 9 bases between. This CDR3 comprises 12 residues. Germline V lookup: CDR1 DFQATT, CDR2 SNEGSKA (reference sequence). The chain's CDR3 is CSAPPATDTQYF. The CDR3 region has the DNA TGCAGTGCCCCCCCGGCCACAGATACGCAGTATTTT.

This clonotype appeared a few times. The chain has TRBV2 and TRBJ2-2; possibly TRBD2 for D (5 bases). The V gene's germline CDR1 is SNHLY and CDR2 FYNNEI. This CDR3 is 15 amino acids long. V gave up 6 bases and J gave up 0 bases, with 11 bases separating them. CDR3: CASSPRGSNTGELFF. CDR3 coding DNA: TGTGCCAGCAGCCCTCGAGGGTCGAACACCGGGGAGCTGTTTTTT.